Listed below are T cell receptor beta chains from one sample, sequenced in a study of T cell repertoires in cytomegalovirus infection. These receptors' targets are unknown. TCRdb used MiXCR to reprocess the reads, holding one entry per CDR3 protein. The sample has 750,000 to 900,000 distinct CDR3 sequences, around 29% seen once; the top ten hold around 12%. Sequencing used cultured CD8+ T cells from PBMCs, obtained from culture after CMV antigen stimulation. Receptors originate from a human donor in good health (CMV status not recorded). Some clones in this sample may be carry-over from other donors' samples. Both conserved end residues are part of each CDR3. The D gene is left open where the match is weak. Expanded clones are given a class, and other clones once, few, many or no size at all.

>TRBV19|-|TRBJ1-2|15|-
CASRIRDGFFHGYTF
TGTGCCAGTAGAATCCGGGACGGCTTTTTCCATGGCTACACCTTC
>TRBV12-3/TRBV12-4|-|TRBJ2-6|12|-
CASKPGANVLTF
TGTGCCAGCAAGCCCGGGGCCAACGTCCTGACTTTC
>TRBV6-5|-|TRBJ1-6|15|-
CASSPSRGPNSPLHF
TGTGCCAGCAGCCCTTCAAGGGGCCCTAATTCACCCCTCCACTTT
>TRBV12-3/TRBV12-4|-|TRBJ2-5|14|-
CASSHEGNQETQYF
TGTGCCAGCAGCCATGAGGGCAACCAAGAGACCCAGTACTTC
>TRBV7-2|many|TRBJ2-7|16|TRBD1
CASSFVPGQGAGEQYF
TGTGCCAGCAGCTTCGTCCCGGGACAGGGGGCTGGCGAGCAGTACTTC
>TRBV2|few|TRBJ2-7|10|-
CASKGREQYF
TGTGCCAGCAAGGGGCGAGAGCAGTACTTC
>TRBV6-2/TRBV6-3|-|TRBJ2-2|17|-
CASSYSQGFPNTGELFF
TGTGCCAGCAGTTATTCACAGGGTTTTCCGAACACCGGGGAGCTGTTTTTT
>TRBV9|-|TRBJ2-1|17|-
CASSVEVLAATYNEQFF
TGTGCCAGCAGCGTAGAGGTGTTGGCGGCGACCTACAATGAGCAGTTCTTC
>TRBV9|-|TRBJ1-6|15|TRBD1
CASSAQQGLNSPLHF
TGTGCCAGCAGCGCTCAACAGGGGTTAAATTCACCCCTCCACTTT
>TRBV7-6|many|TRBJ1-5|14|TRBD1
CASSLPGQHQPQHF
TGTGCCAGCAGCTTACCGGGACAGCATCAGCCCCAGCATTTT
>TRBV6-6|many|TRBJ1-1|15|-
CASSGRTGMNTEAFF
TGTGCCAGCAGCGGGCGGACGGGCATGAACACTGAAGCTTTCTTT
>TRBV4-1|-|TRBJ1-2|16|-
CASSQSPRTDNYGYTF
TGCGCCAGCAGCCAGAGTCCAAGGACAGATAACTATGGCTACACCTTC
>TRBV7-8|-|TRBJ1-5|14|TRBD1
CASSLTGGRGPQHF
TGTGCCAGCAGCCTCACAGGGGGCCGGGGGCCCCAGCATTTT
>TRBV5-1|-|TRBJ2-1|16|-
CASSPFERISYNEQFF
TGCGCCAGCAGCCCCTTTGAGCGGATATCCTACAATGAGCAGTTCTTC
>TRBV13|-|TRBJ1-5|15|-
CASSPGRGPMWPQHF
TGTGCCAGCAGCCCCGGACGGGGCCCGATGTGGCCCCAGCATTTT
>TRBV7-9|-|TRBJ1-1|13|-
CAGQATGSTEAFF
TGTGCCGGGCAGGCGACGGGATCCACTGAAGCTTTCTTT
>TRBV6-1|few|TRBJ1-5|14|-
CASSARRSNQPQHF
TGTGCCAGCAGTGCCCGAAGGTCCAATCAGCCCCAGCATTTT
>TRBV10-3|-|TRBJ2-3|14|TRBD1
CAISLTGSTDTQYF
TGTGCCATTTCCTTGACAGGGAGCACAGATACGCAGTATTTT
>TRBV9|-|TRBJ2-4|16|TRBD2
CASSVGAGGGKNIQYF
TGTGCCAGCAGCGTAGGGGCGGGGGGGGGCAAAAACATTCAGTACTTC
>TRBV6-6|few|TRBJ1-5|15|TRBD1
CASSADRGLDQPQHF
TGTGCCAGCAGTGCCGACAGGGGGCTGGATCAGCCCCAGCATTTT
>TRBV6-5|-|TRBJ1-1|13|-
CASSYSTAFEAFF
TGTGCCAGCAGTTACTCGACAGCCTTTGAAGCTTTCTTT
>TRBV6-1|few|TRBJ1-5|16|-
CASSLRANYGNQPQHF
TGTGCCAGCAGTTTGAGGGCGAACTACGGCAATCAGCCCCAGCATTTT
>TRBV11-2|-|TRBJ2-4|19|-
CASSLFQDRLPLAKNIQYF
TGTGCCAGCAGCTTATTCCAGGACCGACTCCCACTAGCCAAAAACATTCAGTACTTC
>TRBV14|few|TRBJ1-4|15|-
CASSQGRQYNEKLFF
TGTGCCAGCAGCCAAGGAAGACAGTATAATGAAAAACTGTTTTTT
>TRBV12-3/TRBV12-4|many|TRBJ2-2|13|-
CASSLWDTGELFF
TGTGCCAGCAGTTTGTGGGACACCGGGGAGCTGTTTTTT
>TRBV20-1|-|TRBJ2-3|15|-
CSASLGSATTDTQYF
TGCAGTGCTAGTTTGGGATCGGCAACGACAGATACGCAGTATTTT
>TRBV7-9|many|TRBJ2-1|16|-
CASSSPVASSYNEQFF
TGTGCCAGCAGCTCCCCGGTGGCCAGCTCCTACAATGAGCAGTTCTTC
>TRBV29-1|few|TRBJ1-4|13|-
CSVEGSDNEKLFF
TGCAGCGTTGAAGGATCGGACAATGAAAAACTGTTTTTT
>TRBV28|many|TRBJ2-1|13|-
CASSLPGYNEQFF
TGTGCCAGCAGCTTACCCGGATACAATGAGCAGTTCTTC
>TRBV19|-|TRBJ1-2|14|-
CASSTPTANYGYTF
TGTGCCAGTAGTACCCCGACAGCTAACTATGGCTACACCTTC
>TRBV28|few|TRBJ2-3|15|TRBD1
CASSSGQGRTDTQYF
TGTGCCAGCAGCTCCGGACAGGGTCGAACAGATACGCAGTATTTT
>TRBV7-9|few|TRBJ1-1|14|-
CASSPPKGNTEAFF
TGTGCCAGCAGTCCCCCGAAGGGGAACACTGAAGCTTTCTTT
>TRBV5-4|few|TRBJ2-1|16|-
CASSLPAGLTYNEQFF
TGTGCCAGCAGCTTGCCGGCGGGACTTACCTACAATGAGCAGTTCTTC
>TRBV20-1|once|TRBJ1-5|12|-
CSAREGSQPQHF
TGCAGTGCTAGAGAAGGAAGTCAGCCCCAGCATTTT
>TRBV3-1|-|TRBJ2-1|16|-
CASSQELRSFYNEQFF
TGTGCCAGCAGCCAAGAGCTCCGTTCATTCTACAATGAGCAGTTCTTC
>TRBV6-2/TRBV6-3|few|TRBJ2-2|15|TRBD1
CASSHRDSVTGELFF
TGTGCCAGCAGTCATAGGGACAGTGTCACCGGGGAGCTGTTTTTT
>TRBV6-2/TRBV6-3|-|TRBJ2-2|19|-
CASNPLSRTAIANTEELFF
TGTGCCAGCAATCCTCTTTCTAGGACAGCTATCGCGAACACCGAGGAGCTGTTTTTT
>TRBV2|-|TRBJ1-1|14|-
CASSAESMNTEAFF
TGTGCCAGCAGTGCGGAGTCGATGAACACTGAAGCTTTCTTT
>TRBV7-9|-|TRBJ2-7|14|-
CASSSSIRVYEQYF
TGTGCCAGCAGCTCTTCCATCAGGGTCTACGAGCAGTACTTC
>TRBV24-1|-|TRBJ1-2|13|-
CATSLNSHYGYTF
TGTGCCACCAGTTTGAACAGTCACTATGGCTACACCTTC
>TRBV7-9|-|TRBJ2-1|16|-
CASSSTDRSSYNEQFF
TGTGCCAGCAGCTCGACGGACCGGAGCTCCTACAATGAGCAGTTCTTC
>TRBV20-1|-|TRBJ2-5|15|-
CSARDGWEHLQTQYF
TGCAGTGCTAGAGATGGGTGGGAACATCTACAGACCCAGTACTTC
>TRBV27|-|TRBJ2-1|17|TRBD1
CASSLSRTGGPPHNQFF
TGTGCCAGCAGTTTATCGAGGACAGGGGGCCCCCCACATAACCAGTTCTTC